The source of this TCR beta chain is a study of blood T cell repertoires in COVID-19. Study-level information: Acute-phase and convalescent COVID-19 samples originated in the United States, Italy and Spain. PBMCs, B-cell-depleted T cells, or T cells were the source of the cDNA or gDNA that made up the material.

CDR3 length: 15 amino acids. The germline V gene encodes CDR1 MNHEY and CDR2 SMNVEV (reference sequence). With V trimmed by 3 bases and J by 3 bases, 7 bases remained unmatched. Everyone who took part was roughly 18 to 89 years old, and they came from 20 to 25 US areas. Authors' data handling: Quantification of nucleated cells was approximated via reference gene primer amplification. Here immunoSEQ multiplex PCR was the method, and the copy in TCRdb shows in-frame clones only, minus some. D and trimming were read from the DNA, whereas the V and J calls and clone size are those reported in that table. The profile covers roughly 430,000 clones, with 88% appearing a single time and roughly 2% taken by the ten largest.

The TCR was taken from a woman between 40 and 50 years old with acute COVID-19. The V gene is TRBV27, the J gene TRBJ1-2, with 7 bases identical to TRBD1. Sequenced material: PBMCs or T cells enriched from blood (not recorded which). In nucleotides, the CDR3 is TGTGCCAGCAGTTTCCCCTCAGGGGGTTACTATGGCTACACCTTC. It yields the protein CASSFPSGGYYGYTF.